Shown below are 16 T cell receptor beta chains from a single sample sequenced in a study of OX40 agonist ivuxolimab in advanced cancers. Here immunoSEQ multiplex PCR was the method, and the copy in TCRdb shows in-frame clones only, minus some. The sample includes over 75,000 clones, 91% seen only once; the top ten take 8.7%. The starting material was CD4+ or CD8+ T cells sorted from blood, obtained in a trial of the OX40 agonist ivuxolimab. The origin of the receptors is an adult with an advanced solid tumor such as melanoma, head and neck, liver or kidney cancer.

The chain has TRBV27 and TRBJ1-5; D possibly corresponds to TRBD1 (5 bases). CDR3 size: 15 residues. In germline, CDR1 is MNHEY, CDR2 SMNVEV (reference sequence). Trimming cost V 6 bases and J 3 bases, with 15 bases left between them. The CDR3 region is CASSPGDGYNQPQHF. CDR3 bases: TGTGCCAGCAGCCCCGGGGACGGCTACAATCAGCCCCAGCATTTT.

About this clone: One junction end disagrees with the germline gene, perhaps due to a read error. The genes are TRBV19 and TRBJ1-1, with D possibly TRBD1 on 5 matching bases. CDR1 is LNHDA and CDR2 is SQIVND in the germline V gene (reference sequence). The CDR3 runs to 14 residues. This CDR3 is CASSLEGHYTEAFF. Written as DNA, the CDR3 is TGTGCCAGTAGTTTAGAAGGACACTACACTGAAGCTTTCTTT.

This sequence joins TRBV6-6 and TRBJ2-7; the D is unclear. Germline V gives CDR1 MNHNY, CDR2 SVGAGI (reference sequence). This CDR3 is built from 14 residues. Trimming cost V 0 bases and J 1 base, with 7 bases left between them. CDR3 sequence (DNA): TGTGCCAGCAGTTACTCCCAGGATTCCTACGAGCAGTACTTC. Amino acids: CASSYSQDSYEQYF.

The gene calls are TRBV7-9 and TRBJ2-7, with D unresolved. There are 12 residues in the CDR3. The V gene's germline CDR1 is SEHNR and CDR2 FQNEAQ (reference sequence). Trimming pared 5 bases from V and 6 bases from J, leaving 11 bases between. CDR3 DNA sequence: TGTGCCAGCAGCCCGGACCGATCCGAGCAGTACTTC. The encoded protein is CASSPDRSEQYF.

The CDR3 DNA sequence: TGTGCCAGCACCCCAAGGGAGGGCCGGAACACTGAAGCTTTCTTT. It translates to CASTPREGRNTEAFF. The V call is TRBV27, the J call TRBJ1-1; D is ambiguous. This CDR3 has 15 amino acids. Germline CDR1 MNHEY, CDR2 SMNVEV (reference sequence). V gave up 7 bases and J gave up 1 base, with 16 bases separating them.

As DNA, the CDR3 is TGTGCCAGCAGCTTAGAGGGGGTGTATAGCAATCAGCCCCAGCATTTT. Translating gives CASSLEGVYSNQPQHF. V is TRBV7-8 and J is TRBJ1-5; D is possibly TRBD1 (6 bases). The germline V gene has CDR1 SGHVS and CDR2 FQNEAQ. This CDR3 comprises 16 residues. The V end was cut by 1 base, the J end by 0 bases, with 10 bases between. Combining the CDR3 with reference TRBV7-8 and TRBJ1-5 gives the whole variable domain GAGVSQSPRYKVAKRGQDVALRCDPISGHVSLFWYQQALGQGPEFLTYFQNEAQLDKSGLPSDRFFAERPEGSVSTLKIQRTQQEDSAVYLCASSLEGVYSNQPQHFGDGTRLSIL.

V gene TRBV30 combines with J gene TRBJ2-1; D not resolved. V lost 3 bases and J lost 9, with 9 bases in between. This CDR3 spans 11 amino acids. Germline CDR1 and CDR2: GTSNPN and SVGIG (reference sequence). The CDR3 DNA reads TGTGCCTGGAGCCCGGCAGGTGAGCAGTTCTTC. Its translation is CAWSPAGEQFF.

The chain recombines TRBV15 with TRBJ2-7; 8 nucleotides match TRBD1. The CDR3 has 16 amino acids. Germline V lookup: CDR1 LNHNV, CDR2 YYDKDF (reference sequence). The V segment lost 4 bases and the J segment 6 bases; nucleotides outside the gene matches: 14. This CDR3 reads CATSTLQGVGWFEQYF. The CDR3 region has the DNA TGTGCCACCAGCACTTTACAGGGGGTCGGATGGTTCGAGCAGTACTTC. Full variable domain (remainder filled in from reference TRBV15 and TRBJ2-7): DAMVIQNPRYQVTQFGKPVTLSCSQTLNHNVMYWYQQKSSQAPKLLFHYYDKDFNNEADTPDNFQSRRPNTSFCFLDIRSPGLGDTAMYLCATSTLQGVGWFEQYFGPGTRLTVT.

The chain couples TRBV11-2 to TRBJ2-1, with 11 positions matching TRBD2. V lost 5 bases and J lost 8; bases outside the gene matches: 5. The CDR3 consists of 14 residues. In germline, CDR1 is SGHAT, CDR2 FQNNGV. This CDR3 reads CASSPPGLADEQFF. The CDR3 DNA reads as TGTGCCAGCAGCCCCCCGGGACTAGCGGATGAGCAGTTCTTC.

This clone has more than one count but fewer than ten. This rearrangement joins TRBV11-2 to TRBJ2-5, with 12 bases matching TRBD1. Germline CDR1 is SGHAT and CDR2 is FQNNGV. V was pared by 2 bases and J by 5 bases, with 6 bases of the junction left unmatched. The CDR3 loop spans 16 amino acids. The CDR3: CASSLTGTGGAETQYF. The DNA for the CDR3 is TGTGCCAGCAGCTTAACTGGGACAGGGGGCGCGGAGACCCAGTACTTC.

This chain joins TRBV7-9 and TRBJ2-7; the match to TRBD1 covers 7 bases. V trimming: 1 base; J trimming: 6 bases; junction bases outside the gene matches: 15. Germline V CDR1 and CDR2: SEHNR, FQNEAQ (reference sequence). CDR3 size: 17 residues. CDR3 sequence reads: CASSLGGIWTGSGEQYF. The DNA for the CDR3 is TGTGCCAGCAGCTTAGGGGGGATCTGGACAGGATCAGGCGAGCAGTACTTC.

The chain is built from TRBV9 and TRBJ2-5; D tentatively reads TRBD1 or TRBD2 (5 bases each). V shed 0 bases and J shed 2 bases, with 8 bases lying between them. Germline CDR1 is SGDLS and CDR2 is YYNGEE. The CDR3 loop spans 14 amino acids. The CDR3: CASSVAWGQETQYF. The CDR3 bases are TGTGCCAGCAGCGTAGCTTGGGGGCAAGAGACCCAGTACTTC.

The rearrangement uses TRBV7-9 and TRBJ2-5, with D possibly TRBD1 on 6 matching bases. The DNA end lines up better with TRBJ2-7; the J call may be wrong. The CDR3 is made up of 13 amino acids. The germline gives CDR1 SEHNR, CDR2 FQNEAQ (reference sequence). The CDR3 here is CASSLDRAYEQYF. CDR3 bases: TGTGCCAGCAGCTTGGACAGAGCCTACGAGCAGTACTTC.

The V gene is TRBV25-1, the J gene TRBJ2-7; 7 bases map to TRBD2. The germline V gene has CDR1 MGHDK and CDR2 SYGVNS. The V gene end was trimmed by 7 bases and the J gene end by 2 bases; junction bases not matched to a gene: 5. The CDR3 has 13 residues. CDR3 sequence reads: CASTQRDPYEQYF. In nucleotides, the CDR3 is TGTGCCAGCACCCAGCGGGACCCCTACGAGCAGTACTTC.

Remarks on this clone: An end of the junction does not agree with germline; a read error may underlie this. The chain is built from TRBV14 and TRBJ2-7, with D hard to call. Germline values: CDR1 SGHDN, CDR2 FVKESK. The CDR3 consists of 13 residues. CDR3 amino acids: CVSSRGATYEQYF. CDR3 coding DNA: TGTGTCAGCAGCCGAGGTGCAACCTACGAGCAGTACTTC.

In this sample, this clone turned up once. The DNA for the CDR3 is TGTGCCAGCAGCGCGATTGTGACGGGCCCCACGCGCCCTTATGGCTACACCTTC. Protein sequence: CASSAIVTGPTRPYGYTF. The chain combines TRBV28 with TRBJ1-2; D is unclear. Trimming left V 6 bases short and J 5 bases short, with 28 bases between. This CDR3 region has 18 residues. Germline CDR1 is MDHEN and CDR2 is SYDVKM.